The clone carrying this T cell receptor beta chain occurred a few times. As handled by the study authors: Quantification of nucleated cells was approximated via reference gene primer amplification. TCRdb's table, derived via immunoSEQ multiplex PCR, lists solely in-frame clones and lacks some. V and J calls and clone size are those listed in that table; D and trimming were worked out from the DNA. The sample shows about 300,000 clones, more than 80% of them seen only once. The CDR3 is 16 amino acids. With 3 bases removed from V and 9 bases from J, the gap between germline ends came to 21 bases. Per the germline V gene, CDR1 is MNHNS and CDR2 is SASEGT. The record originates from a study of blood T cell repertoires in COVID-19. About the study: The United States, Italy and Spain were the sources of the acute and convalescent COVID-19 samples. The cDNA or gDNA used as material had been derived from T cells, B-cell-depleted T cells, or PBMCs.

V usage is TRBV6-1 and J usage is TRBJ2-1; the D gene is possibly TRBD1 (7 bases). Sample: peripheral blood. This sequence originates from a man in his late teens or twenties who had recovered from COVID-19. The CDR3 spells CASSDDDREEDFEQFF. The CDR3 bases are TGTGCCAGCAGTGACGACGACAGGGAGGAGGACTTTGAGCAGTTCTTC.